The entry that follows covers one TCR beta chain sequence. The antigen remains undetermined. TCRdb's copy holds only in-frame clones and misses some; the assay was immunoSEQ multiplex PCR. The table has just under 65,000 clones, approximately 80% seen once. This specimen comes from a study of PD-L1 blockade in urothelial cancer. Time point: pretreatment peripheral blood. Study results and caveats: Durable-benefit patients showed greater tumor-associated blood clone expansion at 3 weeks.

CDR3 size: 14 residues. The clonotype comes from a man between 65 and 85 years old with urothelial cancer. V is TRBV21-1 and J is TRBJ2-1; the D call of TRBD1 is as the table states it, not checked on the DNA. TRBV21-1 is a pseudogene segment. The sequencing here drew on PBMCs, taken around atezolizumab (anti-PD-L1) treatment. CDR3 protein: CASNRPLIYNEQFF. As DNA, the CDR3 is TGTGCCAGCAACAGGCCCCTAATCTACAATGAGCAGTTCTTC.